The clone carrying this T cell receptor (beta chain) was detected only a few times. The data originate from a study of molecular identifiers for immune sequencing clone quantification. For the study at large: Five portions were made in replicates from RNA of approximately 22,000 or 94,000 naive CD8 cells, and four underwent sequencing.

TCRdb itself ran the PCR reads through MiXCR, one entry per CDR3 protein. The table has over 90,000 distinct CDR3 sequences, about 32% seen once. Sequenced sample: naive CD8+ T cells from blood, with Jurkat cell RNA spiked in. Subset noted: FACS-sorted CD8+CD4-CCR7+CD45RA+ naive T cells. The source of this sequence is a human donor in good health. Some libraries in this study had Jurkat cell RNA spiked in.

The CDR3 region has the DNA TGTGCCACCAGTGATACCCGGACAGGGCTAGGGGAGACCCAGTACTTC. It encodes CATSDTRTGLGETQYF. This sequence joins TRBV24-1 and TRBJ2-5; 8 bases fit TRBD1. Looked up from germline, CDR1 is KGHDR and CDR2 is SFDVKD. J was trimmed by 5 bases and V by 3 bases; bases with no gene match: 10. The CDR3 covers 16 residues.